This TCR beta chain was sequenced for a study of T cells in Graves' hyperthyroidism and ophthalmopathy. Ten or more counts support this clonotype. The CDR3 regions of TCR beta were amplified from RNA transcripts. Initially, a first-round RT-PCR of the TCR CDR3 employed the HTBI primer set. TCRdb passed the multiplex PCR reads through MiXCR, listing each CDR3 protein once. The sample contains some 700,000 distinct CDR3 sequences, 15% to 20% of which appear only once. Germline CDR1 is GTSNPN and CDR2 is SVGIG (reference sequence). V dropped 2 bases and J dropped 4 bases, with 14 bases sitting between them. This CDR3 is built from 14 residues.

The TCR sequence derives from a man aged 45-65 years with Graves' hyperthyroidism. This chain joins TRBV30 and TRBJ1-1; D unclear. The specimen sequenced was blood. The CDR3, as DNA: TGTGCCTGGAGTACTCTCGCCTCGTCCACTGAAGCTTTCTTT. It specifies CAWSTLASSTEAFF.